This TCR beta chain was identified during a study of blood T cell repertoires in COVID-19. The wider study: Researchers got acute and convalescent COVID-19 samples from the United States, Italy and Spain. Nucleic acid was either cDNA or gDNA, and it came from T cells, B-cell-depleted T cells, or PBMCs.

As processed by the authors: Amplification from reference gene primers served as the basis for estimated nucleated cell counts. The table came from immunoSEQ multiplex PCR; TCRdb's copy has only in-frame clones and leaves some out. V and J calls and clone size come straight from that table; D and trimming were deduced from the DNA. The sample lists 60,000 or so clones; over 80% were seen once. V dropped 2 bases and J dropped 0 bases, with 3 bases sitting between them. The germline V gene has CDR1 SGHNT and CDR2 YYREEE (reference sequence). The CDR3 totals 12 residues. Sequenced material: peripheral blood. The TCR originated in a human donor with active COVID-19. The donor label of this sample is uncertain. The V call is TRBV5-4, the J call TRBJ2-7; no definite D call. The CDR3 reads CASSFSSYEQYF. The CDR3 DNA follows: TGTGCCAGCAGCTTTAGCTCCTACGAGCAGTACTTC.